The 25 T cell receptor beta chains in this list originate from one sample, sequenced in a study of regulatory T cells in long-lasting Graves disease. The sample's time point: newly diagnosed GD, antithyroid drugs for less than 3 months. PBMC-extracted RNA yielded the TCR library. Libraries of TCR beta came from iRepertoire HTBI primers plus Arm-PCR of CDR3 regions. TCRdb re-derived calls from the multiplex PCR reads in MiXCR, one entry per CDR3 protein. The sample carries 350,000 to 500,000 distinct CDR3 sequences, around 15% recorded once. The same data also contributed to another study, on T cells in Graves' hyperthyroidism and ophthalmopathy.

Sample: peripheral blood mononuclear cells (PBMCs), taken at new diagnosis, from a patient treated with antithyroid drugs. The receptors shown here come from a woman in her forties or fifties with Graves disease.

The sample holds a few counts of this clonotype. This chain uses TRBV7-9 with TRBJ2-3; 10 positions match TRBD1. This CDR3 comprises 17 residues. CDR1 is SEHNR, CDR2 FQNEAQ, per germline (reference sequence). The junction had 7 bases not matched to a gene; V was cut back by 3 bases and J by 1 base. CDR3 nucleotide sequence: TGTGCCAGCAGCTTGACAGGGGGCGCGACCGGCACAGATACGCAGTATTTT. This gives the protein CASSLTGGATGTDTQYF.

In regard to this clonotype: An end of the junction differs from the germline gene, which may be a read error. This chain connects TRBV12-3 or TRBV12-4 to TRBJ2-7, with D possibly TRBD2 on 6 matching bases. The CDR3 has 14 residues. The CDR3 protein is CANSLGGISYEQYF. DNA for the CDR3: TGTGCCAACAGTTTAGGCGGGATCTCCTACGAGCAGTACTTC.

The genes are TRBV19 and TRBJ1-5; no reliable D call. The CDR3 covers 17 residues. Germline CDR1 reads LNHDA; CDR2 reads SQIVND (reference sequence). V was trimmed by 6 bases and J by 3 bases, leaving 21 bases between them. CDR3 coding DNA: TGTGCCAGTAGGTACTCACTCTGGGGTAGTTACAATCAGCCCCAGCATTTT. Protein product: CASRYSLWGSYNQPQHF.

This clonotype was detected many times. This chain links TRBV20-1 with TRBJ2-1; TRBD2 aligns across 16 bases. The CDR3 sequence is 17 residues long. CDR1 is DFQATT, CDR2 SNEGSKA, per germline (reference sequence). V lost 5 bases, J lost 0 bases, and 4 bases stayed unmatched. The CDR3 DNA follows: TGCAGTGCTCCGGGACTAGCGGGAGGGCGCTCCTACAATGAGCAGTTCTTC. This codes for CSAPGLAGGRSYNEQFF.

This clonotype was seen only once. A much larger clonotype is one base distant, so this may be a read error. The J gene is TRBJ2-3, the V gene TRBV6-5, with D unresolved. Germline assignment: CDR1 MNHEY and CDR2 SVGAGI. The CDR3 consists of 14 residues. In nucleotides, the CDR3 is TGTGCCAGCAGTTACAGCGATACCTCAGATATGCAGTATTTT. Translation gives CASSYSDTSDMQYF.

This clonotype appeared a few times. The chain carries TRBV5-1 and TRBJ2-1, with TRBD2 matching over 7 bases. The better agreement between TRBJ2-5 and the DNA end casts doubt on the J call. This CDR3 is 17 amino acids long. CDR1 and CDR2 from the germline V gene are SGHRS and YFSETQ. The CDR3, as DNA: TGCGCCAGCAGCGTCCTTGTGGGAGGGCCGTCGCAAGAGACCCAGTACTTC. Its translation is CASSVLVGGPSQETQYF.

This clonotype was seen a few times. The chain carries TRBV20-1 and TRBJ1-5; D ambiguous. This CDR3 region has 10 residues. Germline V lookup: CDR1 DFQATT, CDR2 SNEGSKA (reference sequence). V gave up 5 bases and J gave up 5 bases, with 4 bases separating them. The CDR3 DNA reads TGCAGTGCTGGCCATCAGCCCCAGCATTTT. Its protein product is CSAGHQPQHF.

In its sample, this clonotype was seen once. A read error is possible here, since a much larger clone lies one base away. This chain connects TRBV3-1 to TRBJ2-1; TRBD2 aligns across 8 bases. The germline V gene encodes CDR1 LGHDT and CDR2 YNNKEL (reference sequence). This CDR3 contains 16 residues. CDR3 region: CASSQGTSGIYNEQLF. CDR3 in DNA: TGTGCCAGCAGCCAAGGAACTAGCGGAATCTACAATGAGCAGTTGTTC.

This clonotype was seen more than once but under ten times. This chain joins TRBV27 and TRBJ2-3, with D uncertain. This CDR3 has 16 residues. V dropped 5 bases and J dropped 0 bases, with 15 bases sitting between them. Germline V lookup: CDR1 MNHEY, CDR2 SMNVEV (reference sequence). CDR3 region: CASSPEESPSTDTQYF. As DNA, the CDR3 is TGTGCCAGCAGTCCCGAGGAAAGTCCTAGCACAGATACGCAGTATTTT.

This clonotype was detected only a few times. The genes are TRBV20-1 and TRBJ2-5; D perhaps matches TRBD2 (6 bases). The germline V gene has CDR1 DFQATT and CDR2 SNEGSKA (reference sequence). The V and J ends lost 1 base and 4 bases respectively, with 10 bases between them. This CDR3 has 13 residues. CDR3 nucleotides: TGCAGTGCTAGAGGGGCCGGGAGAGAGACCCAGTACTTC. This sequence encodes CSARGAGRETQYF.

This clonotype was detected ten times or more. V is TRBV28 and J is TRBJ2-7; 7 bases are a match to TRBD1. The CDR3 contains 14 residues. V lost 8 bases to trimming and J lost 3 bases; unmatched junction nucleotides: 10. CDR1 is MDHEN and CDR2 is SYDVKM in the germline V gene. The CDR3 region has the DNA TGTGCCAGCCTTAACGCAGGGGGAAACTACGAGCAGTACTTC. Amino acids: CASLNAGGNYEQYF.

This clonotype was seen ten or more times. The CDR3 reads CASGFGPPPGNEQFF. The CDR3, as DNA: TGTGCTAGTGGTTTTGGGCCTCCTCCGGGAAATGAGCAGTTCTTC. The chain couples TRBV12-5 to TRBJ2-1, with a possible D match to TRBD2 (5 bases). V was pared by 3 bases and J by 7 bases, with 16 bases between. Looked up from germline, CDR1 is LGHNT and CDR2 is FRNRAP. The CDR3 has 15 amino acids.

The J gene is TRBJ2-2, the V gene TRBV5-1; D gene ambiguous. Germline loops: CDR1 SGHRS, CDR2 YFSETQ. The CDR3 totals 11 residues. The V gene lost 9 bases and the J gene lost 2 bases, with 5 bases spanning the gap. The DNA of the CDR3 is TGCGCCACCGGAAACACCGGGGAGCTGTTTTTT. Translation gives CATGNTGELFF.

The rearrangement links TRBV27 to TRBJ1-5; TRBD1 aligns across 9 bases. V gave up 4 bases and J gave up 6 bases; unmatched junction bases: 4. The CDR3 consists of 14 residues. Germline lookup yields CDR1 MNHEY and CDR2 SMNVEV (reference sequence). CDR3 sequence (DNA): TGTGCCAGCAGTTGGACAGGGGATGGTCAGCCCCAGCATTTT. Translating gives CASSWTGDGQPQHF.

The sample holds many counts of this clonotype. The chain has TRBV30 and TRBJ1-4; D not certain. The CDR3 length is 15 residues. V was trimmed by 2 bases and J by 1 base, leaving 11 bases between them. Germline V gene data show CDR1 as GTSNPN and CDR2 as SVGIG (reference sequence). The CDR3, as DNA: TGTGCCTGGAGTCCTCGCTATGAAACTAATGAAAAACTGTTTTTT. Translation gives CAWSPRYETNEKLFF.

This clonotype occurred many times. This chain joins TRBV28 and TRBJ1-5, with 9 nucleotides matching TRBD1. The CDR3 consists of 14 residues. Looked up from germline, CDR1 is MDHEN and CDR2 is SYDVKM. Losses at the gene ends were 10 bases for V and 1 base for J; bases not matched to a gene: 5. The CDR3 DNA sequence: TGTGCCACCTCGGACAGGGGAAGCAATCAGCCCCAGCATTTT. Protein: CATSDRGSNQPQHF.

The DNA of the CDR3 is TGTGCCAGCAGCTTGGGGACAGGGGAGAATGAGCAGTTCTTC. Protein product: CASSLGTGENEQFF. The V gene is TRBV5-6, the J gene TRBJ2-1, with 9 bases aligning to TRBD1. Per germline, CDR1 SGHDT and CDR2 YYEEEE. This CDR3 comprises 14 residues. After removal of 0 bases from V and 7 bases from J, the junction contained 2 bases not matched to a gene.

The sample holds a few counts of this clonotype. A much larger clone sits a single nucleotide away, making a read error possible. The chain employs TRBV6-2 or TRBV6-3 and TRBJ1-2; 7 positions agree with TRBD1. The CDR3 totals 15 residues. The V gene's germline CDR1 is MNHEY and CDR2 SVGEGT. This chain's CDR3 is CAGSRDSPPYYGYTF. The CDR3 region has the DNA TGTGCCGGCAGTCGGGACAGCCCGCCCTACTATGGCTACACCTTC.

At least ten counts were recorded for this clonotype. The J gene is TRBJ2-2, the V gene TRBV24-1; 9 nucleotides align to TRBD1. The CDR3 has 18 residues. J lost 1 base, V lost 3 bases, and 8 bases had no gene match. Germline V gene sequence: CDR1 KGHDR, CDR2 SFDVKD. CDR3 coding DNA: TGTGCCACCAGTGATAAAAACCGGGACAGGGAGAACACCGGGGAGCTGTTTTTT. This codes for CATSDKNRDRENTGELFF.

This clonotype has at least ten counts. As DNA, the CDR3 is TGCGCCAGCAGCTTAGTACAGGGTGAAGCCTCCTACGAGCAGTACTTC. It is translated as CASSLVQGEASYEQYF. V and J are TRBV5-1 and TRBJ2-7; possibly TRBD1 for D (6 bases). The CDR3 covers 16 residues. The germline V gene encodes CDR1 SGHRS and CDR2 YFSETQ. V lost 2 bases and J 0 bases, leaving 15 bases between the germline ends.

V is TRBV28 and J is TRBJ2-1; D remains unclear. V dropped 7 bases and J dropped 5 bases, with 6 bases sitting between them. The germline CDR1 and CDR2 sequences are MDHEN and SYDVKM. The CDR3 covers 11 residues. CDR3 coding DNA: TGTGCCAGCACCCTGCACAATGAGCAGTTCTTC. Its protein is CASTLHNEQFF.

This clonotype was observed a few times. The CDR3 loop reads CSALLAGVSDTQYF. The CDR3 nucleotides are TGCAGTGCTCTTCTAGCGGGAGTATCAGATACGCAGTATTTT. The rearrangement uses TRBV20-1 and TRBJ2-3; 10 nucleotides agree with TRBD2. The J segment lost 4 bases and the V segment lost 5 bases, leaving 6 bases of the junction unmatched. Germline V lookup: CDR1 DFQATT, CDR2 SNEGSKA (reference sequence). CDR3 length equals 14 residues.

This clonotype came up many times. V and J are TRBV7-9 and TRBJ2-3, with D unresolved. Trimming pared 5 bases from V and 0 bases from J, leaving 12 bases between. CDR1 and CDR2 (germline): SEHNR, FQNEAQ (reference sequence). This CDR3 is built from 15 residues. CDR3 DNA: TGTGCCAGCAGCAGAAGAGGAGCTAGCACAGATACGCAGTATTTT. Translated: CASSRRGASTDTQYF.

On this clonotype itself: A much larger clone sits a single nucleotide away, making a read error possible. The V call is TRBV6-2 or TRBV6-3, the J call TRBJ2-7, with 8 bases matching TRBD2. The CDR3 contains 15 residues. CDR1 MNHEY and CDR2 SVGEGT come from the germline V gene. The CDR3 loop reads CASGYEVAGPYEQYF. The CDR3 coding sequence is TGTGCCAGCGGTTACGAGGTAGCGGGGCCCTACGAGCAGTACTTC.

This clonotype was detected ten times or more. This chain links TRBV9 with TRBJ2-7, with D tentatively TRBD2 (6 bases). This CDR3 comprises 14 residues. Germline CDR1 SGDLS, CDR2 YYNGEE. V lost 3 bases, J lost 2 bases, and 12 bases lay in between. The CDR3 DNA is TGTGCCAGCAGCGATTCGGGACTCCCCTACGAGCAGTACTTC. This sequence encodes CASSDSGLPYEQYF.